This TCR beta chain is from a study of early T cells in non-severe SARS-CoV-2 infection. From the 5' RACE reads, TCRdb called clonotypes with MiXCR, one entry per CDR3 protein. The sample has about 46,000 distinct CDR3 sequences, about 5.2% seen once. This clonotype was seen repeatedly, ten times or more. Germline CDR1 is SGHAT and CDR2 is FQNNGV. This CDR3 has 15 amino acids. Trimming removed 2 bases at V and 0 bases at J, with 10 bases between. Material: whole blood, obtained at baseline. The V and J genes are TRBV11-2 and TRBJ1-2, with a weak D call TRBD1 (5 bases). This receptor was obtained from an adult who was a healthcare worker with PCR-confirmed SARS-CoV-2 infection or an uninfected control (not recorded which). For the CDR3, the DNA is TGTGCCAGCAGCTTAAAGATGGGGCCTAACTATGGCTACACCTTC. Protein: CASSLKMGPNYGYTF.